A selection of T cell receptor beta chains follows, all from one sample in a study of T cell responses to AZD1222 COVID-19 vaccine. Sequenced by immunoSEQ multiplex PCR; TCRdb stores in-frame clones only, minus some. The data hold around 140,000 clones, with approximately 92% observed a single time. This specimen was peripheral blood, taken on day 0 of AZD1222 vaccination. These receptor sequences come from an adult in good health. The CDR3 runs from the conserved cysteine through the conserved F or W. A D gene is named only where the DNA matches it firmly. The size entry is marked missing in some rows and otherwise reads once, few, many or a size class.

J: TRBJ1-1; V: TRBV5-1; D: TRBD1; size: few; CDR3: CASSLGGQAQGEAFF; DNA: TGCGCCAGCAGCTTGGGGGGACAGGCCCAGGGTGAAGCTTTCTTT
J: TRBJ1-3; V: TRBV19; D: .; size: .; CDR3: CASSTRRSGHGNTIYF; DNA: TGTGCCAGTAGTACCCGGCGTTCGGGGCATGGAAACACCATATATTTT
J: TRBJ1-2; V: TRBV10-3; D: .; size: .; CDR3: CAISGDGTSGYTF; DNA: TGTGCCATCAGCGGGGACGGAACCTCGGGCTACACCTTC
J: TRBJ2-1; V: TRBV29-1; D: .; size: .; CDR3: CSALPNRAGNEQFF; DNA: TGCAGCGCCCTACCAAACAGGGCTGGAAATGAGCAGTTCTTC
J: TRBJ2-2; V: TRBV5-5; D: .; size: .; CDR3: CASSPTGLGNTGELFF; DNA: TGTGCCAGCAGCCCAACTGGACTGGGGAACACCGGGGAGCTGTTTTTT
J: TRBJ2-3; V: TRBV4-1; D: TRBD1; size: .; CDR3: CASSPGRGTDTDTQYF; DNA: TGCGCCAGCAGCCCGGGCCGTGGGACAGACACAGATACGCAGTATTTT
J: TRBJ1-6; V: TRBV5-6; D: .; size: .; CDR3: CASSLGGGNSPLHF; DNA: TGTGCCAGCAGCTTGGGAGGGGGGAATTCACCCCTCCACTTT
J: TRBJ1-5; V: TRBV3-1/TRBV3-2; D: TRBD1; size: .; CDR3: CASSPGTGPHQPQHF; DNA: TGTGCCAGCAGCCCAGGGACAGGGCCCCATCAGCCCCAGCATTTT
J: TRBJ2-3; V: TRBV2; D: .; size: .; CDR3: CASSESGTDSTDTQYF; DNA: TGTGCCAGCAGTGAAAGTGGGACTGATTCCACAGATACGCAGTATTTT
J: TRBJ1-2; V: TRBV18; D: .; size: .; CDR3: CASSPLALRIGGYTF; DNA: TGTGCCAGCTCACCACTTGCCCTAAGGATTGGTGGCTACACCTTC
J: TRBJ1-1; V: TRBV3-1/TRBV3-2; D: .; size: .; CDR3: CASSQGRTLSEAFF; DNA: TGTGCCAGCAGCCAAGGCAGGACGCTGTCTGAAGCTTTCTTT
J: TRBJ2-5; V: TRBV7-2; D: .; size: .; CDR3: CASSLGLIETQYF; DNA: TGTGCCAGCAGCTTAGGACTAATCGAGACCCAGTACTTC
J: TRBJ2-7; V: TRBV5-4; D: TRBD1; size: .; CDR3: CASSSTGVYEQYF; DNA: TGTGCCAGCAGCTCGACAGGGGTCTACGAGCAGTACTTC
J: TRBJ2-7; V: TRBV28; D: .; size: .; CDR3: CASRDIGDEQYF; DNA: TGTGCCAGCAGGGACATCGGCGACGAGCAGTACTTC
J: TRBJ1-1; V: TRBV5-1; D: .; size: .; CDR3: CASSLELGTEAFF; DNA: TGCGCCAGCAGCTTGGAACTGGGCACTGAAGCTTTCTTT
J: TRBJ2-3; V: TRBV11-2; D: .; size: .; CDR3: CASSLDNLDSSTDTQYF; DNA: TGTGCCAGCAGCTTAGATAACCTCGACAGCAGCACAGATACGCAGTATTTT
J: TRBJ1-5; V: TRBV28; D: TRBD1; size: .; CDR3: CASESGTGFGQPQHF; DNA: TGTGCCAGCGAGTCCGGGACAGGGTTCGGTCAGCCCCAGCATTTT
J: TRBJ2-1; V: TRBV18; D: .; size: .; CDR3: CASSPKSRSYNEQFF; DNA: TGTGCCAGCTCACCAAAGAGCCGCTCCTACAATGAGCAGTTCTTC
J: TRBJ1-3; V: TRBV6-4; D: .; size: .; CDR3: CASSDSDGNTIYF; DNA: TGTGCCAGCAGTGACTCCGATGGAAACACCATATATTTT
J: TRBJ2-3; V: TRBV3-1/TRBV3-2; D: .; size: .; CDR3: CASSPQGGGTDTQYF; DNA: TGTGCCAGCAGCCCGCAGGGGGGCGGAACAGATACGCAGTATTTT
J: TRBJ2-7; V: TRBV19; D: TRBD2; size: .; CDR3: CASSIAAGTTYEQYF; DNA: TGTGCCAGTAGTATAGCAGCGGGGACCACCTACGAGCAGTACTTC
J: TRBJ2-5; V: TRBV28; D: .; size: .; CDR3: CASSPARGQETQYF; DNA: TGTGCCAGCAGTCCCGCCCGGGGGCAAGAGACCCAGTACTTC
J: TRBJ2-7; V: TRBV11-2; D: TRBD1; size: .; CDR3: CASTPGDRVHEQYF; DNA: TGTGCCAGCACCCCAGGGGACAGGGTTCACGAGCAGTACTTC
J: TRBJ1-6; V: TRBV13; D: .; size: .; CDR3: CASTQRSYNSPLHF; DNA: TGTGCCAGCACCCAGCGCTCCTATAATTCACCCCTCCACTTT
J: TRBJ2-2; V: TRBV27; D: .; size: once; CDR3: CASIDSQNTGELFF; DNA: TGTGCCAGCATTGACAGCCAGAACACCGGGGAGCTGTTTTTT
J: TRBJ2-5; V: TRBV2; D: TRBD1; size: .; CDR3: CASRLTGTDAETQYF; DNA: TGTGCCAGCAGGCTTACCGGGACAGACGCGGAGACCCAGTACTTC
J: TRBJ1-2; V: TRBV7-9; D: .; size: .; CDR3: CASSLVDRSYGYTF; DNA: TGTGCCAGCAGCCTCGTAGACAGAAGTTATGGCTACACCTTC
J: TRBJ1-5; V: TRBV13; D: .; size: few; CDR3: CASSLGTGTRTGNQPQHF; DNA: TGTGCCAGCAGCTTAGGAACTGGGACCCGGACGGGCAATCAGCCCCAGCATTTT
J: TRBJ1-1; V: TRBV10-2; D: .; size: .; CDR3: CASREQPQTEAFF; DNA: TGCGCCAGCAGGGAGCAACCCCAGACTGAAGCTTTCTTT
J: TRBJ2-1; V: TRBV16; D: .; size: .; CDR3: CASSQSAGASYNEQFF; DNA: TGTGCCAGCAGCCAATCTGCCGGGGCCTCCTACAATGAGCAGTTCTTC
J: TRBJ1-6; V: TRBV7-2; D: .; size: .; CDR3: CASSLEGSYNSPLHF; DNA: TGTGCCAGCAGCTTAGAGGGTTCCTATAATTCACCCCTCCACTTT
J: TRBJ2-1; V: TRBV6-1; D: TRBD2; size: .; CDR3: CASSWTSGDEQFF; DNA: TGTGCCAGCAGTTGGACTAGCGGGGATGAGCAGTTCTTC
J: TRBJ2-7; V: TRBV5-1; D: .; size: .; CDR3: CASSPDRFYEQYF; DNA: TGCGCCAGCAGCCCCGACAGATTCTACGAGCAGTACTTC
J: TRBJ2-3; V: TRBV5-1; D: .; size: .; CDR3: CASSLGGFGTDTQYF; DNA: TGCGCCAGCAGCTTAGGGGGTTTCGGCACAGATACGCAGTATTTT
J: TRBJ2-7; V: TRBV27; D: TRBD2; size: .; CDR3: CASRRLAGADLYEQYF; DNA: TGTGCCAGCAGAAGACTAGCGGGAGCCGATTTATACGAGCAGTACTTC
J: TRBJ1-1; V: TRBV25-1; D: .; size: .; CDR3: CASSEGGGEAFF; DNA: TGTGCCAGCAGTGAGGGGGGCGGTGAAGCTTTCTTT
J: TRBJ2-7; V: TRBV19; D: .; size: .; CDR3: CASSRDANVYEQYF; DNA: TGTGCCAGTAGCCGAGACGCTAATGTCTACGAGCAGTACTTC
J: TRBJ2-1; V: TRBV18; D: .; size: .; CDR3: CASSPRRGFTTGEQFF; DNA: TGTGCCAGCTCACCACGCAGGGGATTTACTACAGGTGAGCAGTTCTTC
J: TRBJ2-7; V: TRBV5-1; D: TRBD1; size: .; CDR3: CARENQGAAAYEQYF; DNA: TGCGCCAGAGAAAATCAGGGGGCGGCCGCCTACGAGCAGTACTTC
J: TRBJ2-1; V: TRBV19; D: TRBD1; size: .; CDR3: CASSRGQEQEQFF; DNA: TGTGCCAGTAGTAGAGGACAGGAGCAAGAGCAATTCTTC
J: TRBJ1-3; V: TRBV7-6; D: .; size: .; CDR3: CASSLGPPAGVGNTIYF; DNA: TGTGCCAGCAGCTTAGGCCCCCCTGCAGGGGTGGGAAACACCATATATTTT
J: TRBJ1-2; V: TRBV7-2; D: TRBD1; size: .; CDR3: CASSLVTGGYYGYTF; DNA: TGTGCCAGCAGCTTAGTGACAGGGGGCTACTATGGCTACACCTTC
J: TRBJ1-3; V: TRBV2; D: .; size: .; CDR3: CASSETAGRNGNTIYF; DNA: TGTGCCAGCAGTGAAACGGCAGGTCGTAACGGAAACACCATATATTTT